One and the same sample provided the 2 T cell receptor beta chains below, sequenced in a study of blood T cell repertoires in COVID-19. Sequenced by immunoSEQ multiplex PCR; TCRdb stores in-frame clones only, minus some. The table has approximately 200,000 clones, approximately 86% seen once. The sequenced material came from peripheral blood. The receptors shown here come from a man between 65 and 79 years old with active or convalescent COVID-19.

The V call is TRBV19, the J call TRBJ2-3, with 8 nucleotides matching TRBD2. The CDR3 extends over 16 amino acids. Germline CDR1 LNHDA, CDR2 SQIVND (reference sequence). V gave up 3 bases and J gave up 3 bases; unmatched junction bases: 8. CDR3 DNA sequence: TGTGCCAGTAGTATCCTTCCGGGGGGGATAACAGATACGCAGTATTTT. Protein product: CASSILPGGITDTQYF. Full variable domain (rest looked up from reference TRBV19 and TRBJ2-3): DGGITQSPKYLFRKEGQNVTLSCEQNLNHDAMYWYRQDPGQGLRLIYYSQIVNDFQKGDIAEGYSVSREKKESFPLTVTSAQKNPTAFYLCASSILPGGITDTQYFGPGTRLTVL.

V is TRBV28 and J is TRBJ1-1, with D hard to call. V was cut by 5 bases and J by 0 bases, with 13 bases left in between. The CDR3 is made up of 15 amino acids. The germline V gene encodes CDR1 MDHEN and CDR2 SYDVKM. The CDR3, as DNA: TGTGCCAGCAGTGCTGGAGGCGTCATGAACACTGAAGCTTTCTTT. This codes for CASSAGGVMNTEAFF.